Sequencing of this TCR beta chain was carried out in a study of CD8 T cells in ankylosing spondylitis. Whole-study findings and limits: Researchers report that disease-linked clones proved CD8+ and relatively rare in peripheral blood. Among TCR beta sequences, a motif of under ten highly homologous variants appeared characteristic of ankylosing spondylitis blood.

Using quantitative 5'-RACE with molecular barcodes, the authors made TCR beta libraries. TCRdb analysed the 5' RACE reads with MiXCR anew, one entry per CDR3 protein. The repertoire has a few hundred thousand distinct CDR3 sequences, about 6.7% of them found once; the top ten carry 12% to 15%. This clonotype was detected many times. Antigen specificity is unknown. J was trimmed by 1 base and V by 3 bases; bases with no gene match: 10. The V gene's germline CDR1 is SGHKS and CDR2 YYEKEE (reference sequence). This CDR3 contains 17 residues. Sequencing used blood, either unsorted or a sorted T cell fraction (not recorded which). This receptor was identified in a male donor with ankylosing spondylitis. This rearrangement joins TRBV5-5 to TRBJ2-1; 7 bases align to TRBD2. The CDR3 is CASSSSSGALSYNEQFF. CDR3 DNA sequence: TGTGCCAGCAGCTCCTCGAGCGGGGCGTTGTCCTACAATGAGCAGTTCTTC. The variable domain in full, with the rest retrieved from reference TRBV5-5 and TRBJ2-1, is DAGVTQSPTHLIKTRGQQVTLRCSPISGHKSVSWYQQVLGQGPQFIFQYYEKEERGRGNFPDRFSARQFPNYSSELNVNALLLGDSALYLCASSSSSGALSYNEQFFGPGTRLTVL.